Listed here are 28 T cell receptor beta chains from one sample, sequenced in a study of blood T cell repertoires in COVID-19. This table comes from immunoSEQ multiplex PCR, and its TCRdb copy is limited to in-frame clones, with some not included. Among over 130,000 clones listed, 80% to 90% were seen once. Sequenced sample: peripheral blood. The receptors come from a man in his sixties or seventies with acute or convalescent COVID-19.

Concerning this clone: The germline gene is not matched at one end of the junction; a read error may be the cause. V and J are TRBV5-5 and TRBJ2-4; 10 bases match TRBD2. The germline V gene has CDR1 SGHKS and CDR2 YYEKEE (reference sequence). This CDR3 region has 17 residues. This CDR3 reads CASRLGLAGVGGNIQYF. The CDR3 nucleotides are TGTGCCAGCAGGTTGGGGCTAGCGGGAGTAGGGGGAAACATTCAGTACTTC.

The chain couples TRBV28 to TRBJ1-6; no reliable D call. Trimming removed 5 bases from V and 6 bases from J, with 17 bases in between. Germline assignment: CDR1 MDHEN and CDR2 SYDVKM. The CDR3 has 16 amino acids. The CDR3 reads CASSPRRPGSNSPLHF. CDR3 nucleotide sequence: TGTGCCAGCAGTCCGCGACGCCCCGGGAGTAATTCACCCCTCCACTTT. Drawing the rest from reference TRBV28 and TRBJ1-6, the complete variable domain is DVKVTQSSRYLVKRTGEKVFLECVQDMDHENMFWYRQDPGLGLRLIYFSYDVKMKEKGDIPEGYSVSREKKERFSLILESASTNQTSMYLCASSPRRPGSNSPLHFGNGTRLTVT.

The CDR3 coding sequence is TGTGCCAGACACCATAGCGCAGCCCCCTCCTACGAGCAGTACTTC. Translated: CARHHSAAPSYEQYF. V and J are TRBV6-6 and TRBJ2-7; possible D gene TRBD2, 5 bases. This CDR3 contains 15 residues. V lost 9 bases, J lost 0 bases, and 18 bases lay in between. In germline, CDR1 is MNHNY, CDR2 SVGAGI (reference sequence).

V gene TRBV15 combines with J gene TRBJ1-1; D is undetermined. Trimming took 4 bases from V and 0 from J, leaving 9 bases between them. The germline V gene encodes CDR1 LNHNV and CDR2 YYDKDF (reference sequence). The CDR3 totals 14 residues. CDR3 DNA: TGTGCCACCAGCAAAACAGCCATGAACACTGAAGCTTTCTTT. Translation: CATSKTAMNTEAFF. Supplemented by reference TRBV15 and TRBJ1-1, the full variable domain reads DAMVIQNPRYQVTQFGKPVTLSCSQTLNHNVMYWYQQKSSQAPKLLFHYYDKDFNNEADTPDNFQSRRPNTSFCFLDIRSPGLGDTAMYLCATSKTAMNTEAFFGQGTRLTVV.

The V call is TRBV4-3, the J call TRBJ1-2, with D possibly being TRBD1 (6 bases). The CDR3 runs to 15 residues. Between the trimmed V and J ends, which lost 5 bases and 1 base, there was a span of 14 bases. Germline CDR1 is LGHNA and CDR2 is YSLEER. The CDR3 nucleotides read TGCGCCAGCAGCGGTCCGGACAGTTTTAACTATGGCTACACCTTC. As protein: CASSGPDSFNYGYTF.

V usage is TRBV6-2 or TRBV6-3 and J usage is TRBJ2-7; 7 positions match TRBD1. The CDR3 is made up of 13 amino acids. Unmatched junction bases numbered 7, after V lost 8 bases and J lost 3 bases. The germline CDR1 and CDR2 sequences are MNHEY and SVGEGT. The CDR3 nucleotides are TGTGCCAGCGGCCTAGACAGGGACTACGAGCAGTACTTC. Its translation: CASGLDRDYEQYF.

The chain is built from TRBV5-1 and TRBJ2-1, with D perhaps matching TRBD1 (6 bases). Germline CDR1 reads SGHRS; CDR2 reads YFSETQ. CDR3 length equals 13 residues. V shed 0 bases and J shed 7 bases, with 8 bases lying between them. CDR3 sequence reads: CASSLDRENEQFF. In DNA, the CDR3 is TGCGCCAGCAGCTTGGACAGGGAAAATGAGCAGTTCTTC.

V is TRBV3-1 (or the pseudogene TRBV3-2) and J is TRBJ2-2; D may be TRBD1 (5 bases). This CDR3 region has 13 residues. The germline V gene has CDR1 LGHDT and CDR2 YNNKEL (reference sequence). V dropped 4 bases and J dropped 8 bases, with 11 bases sitting between them. The CDR3 reads CASSLQGSGELFF. CDR3 bases: TGTGCCAGCAGCCTGCAGGGTTCAGGGGAGCTGTTTTTT.

This chain joins TRBV9 and TRBJ2-1; 10 bases align to TRBD2. The germline V gene has CDR1 SGDLS and CDR2 YYNGEE. The CDR3 runs to 17 residues. The ends lost 0 bases at V and 8 bases at J; junction bases unmatched: 11. CDR3 nucleotides: TGTGCCAGCAGCGTAGGTCTGTCAGCGGGAGGGCTCGATGAGCAGTTCTTC. It is translated as CASSVGLSAGGLDEQFF.

The table lists this clone with a count of one. The rearrangement joins TRBV28 to TRBJ2-7; 7 bases line up with TRBD1. Germline CDR1 reads MDHEN; CDR2 reads SYDVKM. Germline trimming cut 6 bases from V and 2 bases from J; bases unmatched to any gene: 10. This CDR3 is 15 amino acids long. The CDR3 DNA reads as TGTGCCAGCAGAGCGCCGGGACAGAGTCCCTACGAGCAGTACTTC. Amino acid sequence: CASRAPGQSPYEQYF.

The CDR3 coding sequence is TGTGCCAGCAGTCCAAGACAGGGATTCACAGATACGCAGTATTTT. Amino acid sequence: CASSPRQGFTDTQYF. The rearrangement links TRBV28 to TRBJ2-3; 7 nucleotides agree with TRBD1. The ends lost 5 bases at V and 2 bases at J; junction bases unmatched: 7. Germline CDR1 is MDHEN and CDR2 is SYDVKM. The CDR3 contains 15 residues.

A note on this clone: One end of the junction varies from germline; a read error may be responsible. The chain couples TRBV7-7 to TRBJ2-2, with TRBD2 matching over 11 bases. The germline gives CDR1 SSHAT, CDR2 FNYEAQ (reference sequence). The CDR3 length is 16 residues. CDR3 protein: CASSKGLAANTGELFF. The CDR3 DNA is TGTGCTAGCAGCAAGGGACTAGCGGCGAACACCGGGGAGCTGTTTTTT.

V and J are TRBV27 and TRBJ2-6; D is undetermined. Germline CDR1 and CDR2: MNHEY and SMNVEV (reference sequence). Trimming stripped 3 bases from V and 4 bases from J, with 4 bases between. The CDR3 sequence is 13 residues long. CDR3 bases: TGTGCCAGCAGTTTCTCCGGGGCCAACGTCCTGACTTTC. It specifies CASSFSGANVLTF.

This chain links TRBV20-1 with TRBJ2-1, with 10 bases aligning to TRBD2. The length of the CDR3 is 15 residues. In germline, CDR1 is DFQATT, CDR2 SNEGSKA (reference sequence). J lost 7 bases, V lost 3 bases, and 9 bases had no gene match. The CDR3 DNA sequence: TGCAGTGCTAGTAATCTAGCGGGAGAGGTGAATGAGCAGTTCTTC. Protein product: CSASNLAGEVNEQFF.

This chain links TRBV5-1 with TRBJ2-3; TRBD2 aligns across 7 bases. Trimming at V came to 0 bases and at J to 3 bases, leaving 4 bases not matched to a gene. The CDR3 spans 15 residues. Germline V gene lookup returns CDR1 SGHRS and CDR2 YFSETQ. The CDR3 DNA reads as TGCGCCAGCAGCTTGGGCGCTAGCGGAACAGATACGCAGTATTTT. This translates into CASSLGASGTDTQYF. The variable domain in full, completed from reference TRBV5-1 and TRBJ2-3, reads KAGVTQTPRYLIKTRGQQVTLSCSPISGHRSVSWYQQTPGQGLQFLFEYFSETQRNKGNFPGRFSGRQFSNSRSEMNVSTLELGDSALYLCASSLGASGTDTQYFGPGTRLTVL.

V usage is TRBV5-8 and J usage is TRBJ1-1; weak D call: TRBD1 (5 bases). The V and J ends lost 1 base and 4 bases respectively, with 11 bases between them. From germline, CDR1 is SGHTS and CDR2 YDEGEE. The CDR3 covers 14 residues. CDR3 in amino acids: CASSLRWGPTEAFF. The DNA of the CDR3 is TGTGCCAGCAGCTTGAGATGGGGCCCCACTGAAGCTTTCTTT.

The chain links TRBV7-3 to TRBJ2-2; the D gene is possibly TRBD1 (6 bases). The V gene lost 5 bases and the J gene lost 0 bases, with 19 bases spanning the gap. In germline, CDR1 is SGHTA, CDR2 FQGTGA. The CDR3 loop spans 18 amino acids. DNA of the CDR3: TGTGCCAGCAGCATTTCTCGGCAGGGACAAGCGAACACCGGGGAGCTGTTTTTT. The encoded protein is CASSISRQGQANTGELFF.

The J gene is TRBJ2-1, the V gene TRBV6-2 or TRBV6-3, with 11 bases that match TRBD2. Losses at the gene ends were 6 bases for V and 2 bases for J; bases not matched to a gene: 3. The CDR3 extends over 15 amino acids. Germline-derived CDR1 and CDR2 are MNHEY and SVGEGT. The CDR3 loop reads CASSQLAGAYNEQFF. The CDR3, as DNA: TGTGCCAGCAGCCAACTAGCGGGAGCCTACAATGAGCAGTTCTTC.

In its sample, this clone was seen a few times. The rearrangement uses TRBV15 and TRBJ2-7; 10 positions agree with TRBD2. The ends lost 0 bases at V and 6 bases at J; junction bases unmatched: 5. CDR1 is LNHNV and CDR2 is YYDKDF in the germline V gene (reference sequence). There are 15 residues in the CDR3. The CDR3 protein is CATSRDGTSGIEQYF. The DNA of the CDR3 is TGTGCCACCAGCAGAGATGGCACTAGCGGGATCGAGCAGTACTTC. Looking up the rest from reference TRBV15 and TRBJ2-7 gives the full variable domain: DAMVIQNPRYQVTQFGKPVTLSCSQTLNHNVMYWYQQKSSQAPKLLFHYYDKDFNNEADTPDNFQSRRPNTSFCFLDIRSPGLGDTAMYLCATSRDGTSGIEQYFGPGTRLTVT.

This clone was counted only a few times. This chain links TRBV2 with TRBJ2-2; possible D gene TRBD2, 6 bases. Deletions cut 6 bases from V and 3 bases from J, with 11 bases between. The germline gives CDR1 SNHLY, CDR2 FYNNEI. The CDR3 extends over 14 amino acids. This chain's CDR3 is CASRGSGDTGELFF. The CDR3, as DNA: TGTGCCAGCAGGGGTAGCGGAGACACCGGGGAGCTGTTTTTT.

This chain connects TRBV5-4 to TRBJ2-7; 9 bases match TRBD2. CDR3 size: 15 residues. The germline V gene has CDR1 SGHNT and CDR2 YYREEE (reference sequence). Trimming took 0 bases from V and 5 from J; bases not matched to a gene: 6. DNA for the CDR3: TGTGCCAGCAGCTTGGAGCTAGCGGGATTCGACGAGCAGTACTTC. Its translation is CASSLELAGFDEQYF. Together with reference TRBV5-4 and TRBJ2-7, the CDR3 gives the full variable domain: ETGVTQSPTHLIKTRGQQVTLRCSSQSGHNTVSWYQQALGQGPQFIFQYYREEENGRGNFPPRFSGLQFPNYSSELNVNALELDDSALYLCASSLELAGFDEQYFGPGTRLTVT.

This chain joins TRBV11-2 and TRBJ1-1, with 10 positions matching TRBD1. The CDR3 loop spans 16 amino acids. The V gene end was trimmed by 2 bases and the J gene end by 3 bases; junction bases not matched to a gene: 6. The germline V gene encodes CDR1 SGHAT and CDR2 FQNNGV. The CDR3 loop is CASSLIPGTGDTEAFF. For the CDR3, the DNA is TGTGCCAGCAGCTTAATCCCCGGGACAGGGGACACTGAAGCTTTCTTT.

The chain carries TRBV24-1 and TRBJ1-2, with 9 bases identical to TRBD1. CDR1 and CDR2 from the germline V gene are KGHDR and SFDVKD. There are 15 residues in the CDR3. Trimming took 4 bases from V and 7 from J; bases not matched to a gene: 9. The CDR3 loop reads CATSDLTGGAGGYTF. In DNA form, the CDR3 reads TGTGCCACCAGTGACCTTACAGGGGGCGCGGGTGGCTACACCTTC.

V is TRBV5-4 and J is TRBJ2-2, with 7 positions matching TRBD1. The CDR3 length is 16 residues. V lost 4 bases to trimming and J lost 6 bases; unmatched junction nucleotides: 12. Germline V gene lookup returns CDR1 SGHNT and CDR2 YYREEE (reference sequence). In DNA, the CDR3 is TGTGCCAGCAGCCCCGGTAGGGGGCGATCGGCCGGGGAGCTGTTTTTT. It specifies CASSPGRGRSAGELFF.

This rearrangement joins TRBV4-3 to TRBJ1-1; D remains ambiguous. Germline-derived CDR1 and CDR2 are LGHNA and YSLEER. The germline V and J ends were trimmed by 0 bases and 4 bases, with 9 bases remaining between them. CDR3 length: 14 residues. The CDR3 here is CASSQETEITEAFF. CDR3 nucleotide sequence: TGCGCCAGCAGCCAAGAAACAGAGATCACTGAAGCTTTCTTT.

CDR3 residues: CASSPSSGVGDEQYF. In nucleotides, the CDR3 is TGTGCCAGCTCACCATCATCAGGGGTCGGGGACGAGCAGTACTTC. This sequence joins TRBV18 and TRBJ2-7, with D perhaps TRBD1 (6 bases). V gave up 2 bases and J gave up 5 bases, with 16 bases separating them. Per the germline V gene, CDR1 is KGHSH and CDR2 is LQKENI. The CDR3 contains 15 residues.

The chain carries TRBV9 and TRBJ2-2, with D possibly matching TRBD1 (5 bases). Germline lookup yields CDR1 SGDLS and CDR2 YYNGEE. V gave up 2 bases and J gave up 3 bases, with 8 bases separating them. The CDR3 spans 14 residues. The CDR3 sequence is CASSVRVYTGELFF. The CDR3, as DNA: TGTGCCAGCAGCGTCAGGGTTTACACCGGGGAGCTGTTTTTT.

As concerns this clone: Other nucleotide sequences from this sample produce the same CDR3. The chain recombines TRBV5-1 with TRBJ2-3; 8 bases line up with TRBD1. There are 14 residues in the CDR3. Trimming cost V 2 bases and J 4 bases; bases outside gene matches: 3. Germline V gene sequence: CDR1 SGHRS, CDR2 YFSETQ. CDR3 in DNA: TGCGCCAGCAGCTTAAGGGGACAGGCAGATACGCAGTATTTT. It encodes CASSLRGQADTQYF.